The clone carrying this T cell receptor (beta chain) was seen many times. What it recognizes is unknown. Authors' data handling: Using the CDR3 differences seen across clinicopathological groups, the authors built a distant-metastasis classifier for papillary thyroid cancer, which was meant to discriminate distant-metastatic patients. TCRdb re-called the PCR reads with MiXCR. The V and J calls, along with clone size, are taken from TCRdb and not from the paper's own processing. The sample carries over 15,000 clones, about 35% recorded once. Thyroid surgery was preceded by no treatment in any patient. The germline gives CDR1 SGHAT, CDR2 FQNNGV. V lost 5 bases and J 5 bases, leaving 18 bases between the germline ends. The CDR3 spans 15 residues. These data belong to a study of metastatic and nonmetastatic thyroid tumors. Across the study: Repertoires were compared across blood and tumor or nodule tissue from malignant and benign thyroid patients. Study-level points and caveats: Across blood and tumor, TCR beta diversity in malignant thyroid tumors was reportedly significantly higher than in benign nodules.

The sequence was collected from a female donor with papillary thyroid cancer or a benign thyroid nodule (not recorded which). Some clones in this sample may be carry-over from other donors' samples. Input material: tumor tissue. The rearrangement links TRBV11-2 to TRBJ2-5; the D gene is possibly TRBD2 (5 bases). Here the CDR3 DNA reads TGTGCCAGCAGCCTGGAGTGGGCGGAGGAGGAGACCCAGTACTTC. This codes for CASSLEWAEEETQYF.